These 25 T cell receptor beta chains came from one sample sequenced in a study of T cells in Graves' hyperthyroidism and ophthalmopathy. Amplified regions were TCR beta CDR3 sequences from RNA transcripts. The HTBI primer set served for first-round RT-PCR of the TCR CDR3. TCRdb itself ran the multiplex PCR reads through MiXCR, one entry per CDR3 protein. The top ten hold about 3.7% of the sample, which has hundreds of thousands of distinct CDR3 sequences, 15% to 20% seen once. The sample was blood. The receptors derive from a woman in her late teens or twenties with Graves' hyperthyroidism.

This clonotype was found many times. The chain combines TRBV12-3 or TRBV12-4 with TRBJ1-1; unclear D gene. The CDR3 sequence is 13 residues long. With 6 bases removed from V and 0 bases from J, the gap between germline ends came to 8 bases. CDR3 loop: CASSLYLNTEAFF. For the CDR3, the DNA is TGTGCCAGCAGCTTATACTTGAACACTGAAGCTTTCTTT.

This clonotype was picked up many times. The V call is TRBV30, the J call TRBJ1-1, with D tentatively TRBD1 (5 bases). CDR3 length: 13 amino acids. V lost 3 bases and J lost 3, with 11 bases in between. Germline V gene lookup returns CDR1 GTSNPN and CDR2 SVGIG (reference sequence). The chain's CDR3 is CAWSLGGYTEAFF. The CDR3 nucleotides are TGTGCCTGGAGCCTGGGGGGATACACTGAAGCTTTCTTT.

Many counts were recorded for this clonotype. CDR3 region: CASGDTQETQYF. The CDR3 nucleotides read TGTGCCAGCGGGGACACTCAAGAGACCCAGTACTTC. The chain carries TRBV2 and TRBJ2-5; tentatively, D is TRBD1 (6 bases). This CDR3 comprises 12 residues. Germline-derived CDR1 and CDR2 are SNHLY and FYNNEI. V was clipped by 8 bases and J by 2 bases, with 9 bases between them.

Turning to this clonotype: One end of the junction fails to match germline, which may point to a read error. V is TRBV3-1 and J is TRBJ1-1; D is unresolved. Germline V gene sequence: CDR1 LGHDT, CDR2 YNNKEL (reference sequence). CDR3 length: 12 amino acids. Written as DNA, the CDR3 is TGTGCCAGCAGCCGAGAGAACACTGAAGCTTGCTTT. Its protein product is CASSRENTEACF.

This clonotype was found many times. The J gene is TRBJ2-7, the V gene TRBV19; D may be TRBD2 (6 bases). Deletions cut 2 bases from V and 2 bases from J, with 16 bases between. The CDR3 sequence is 16 residues long. Per germline, CDR1 LNHDA and CDR2 SQIVND (reference sequence). CDR3 sequence reads: CASSITWVGGTYEQYF. CDR3 DNA: TGTGCCAGTAGTATAACTTGGGTGGGAGGAACCTACGAGCAGTACTTC.

This clonotype has at least ten counts. The chain's CDR3 is CATSRDVTLTNYGYTF. Written as DNA, the CDR3 is TGTGCCACCAGCAGAGATGTGACTCTTACTAACTATGGCTACACCTTC. This rearrangement joins TRBV15 to TRBJ1-2; D call uncertain. The CDR3 runs 16 residues. Germline V gives CDR1 LNHNV, CDR2 YYDKDF (reference sequence). Trimming took 0 bases from V and 0 from J, leaving 11 bases between them.

About this clonotype: The junction and the germline gene differ at one end; a read error may be behind it. The chain has TRBV5-1 and TRBJ2-2, with 9 positions matching TRBD1. This CDR3 is 16 amino acids long. Germline V lookup: CDR1 SGHRS, CDR2 YFSETQ. This chain's CDR3 is CASSNLTGGTTGELLF. DNA for the CDR3: TGCGCCAGCAGCAACCTGACAGGGGGAACGACCGGGGAGCTGCTTTTT.

This clonotype came up many times. The CDR3 loop is CASSGTSGVHEQYF. In DNA, the CDR3 is TGTGCCAGCAGCGGGACTAGCGGGGTCCACGAGCAGTACTTC. The chain is built from TRBV6-1 and TRBJ2-7; 13 bases line up with TRBD2. From germline, CDR1 is MNHNS and CDR2 SASEGT. This CDR3 region has 14 residues. V lost 6 bases to trimming and J lost 5 bases; unmatched junction nucleotides: 4.

The J gene is TRBJ1-2, the V gene TRBV6-5; D ambiguous. Germline assignment: CDR1 MNHEY and CDR2 SVGAGI. The germline V and J ends were trimmed by 2 bases and 7 bases, with 17 bases remaining between them. This CDR3 has 15 amino acids. The CDR3 here is CASSYRPFPPTGYTF. The CDR3 DNA follows: TGTGCCAGCAGTTACCGACCGTTCCCACCAACTGGCTACACCTTC.

This clonotype was seen ten or more times. The chain joins TRBV12-3 or TRBV12-4 to TRBJ1-1; TRBD1 matches at 7 bases. The CDR3 length is 14 residues. J lost 7 bases, V lost 3 bases, and 8 bases had no gene match. In DNA, the CDR3 is TGTGCCAGCAGTTTTAGGGGGCGGATGATTGAAGCTTTCTTT. Residues: CASSFRGRMIEAFF.

This clonotype was counted at least ten times. The V call is TRBV6-1, the J call TRBJ1-3; D perhaps matches TRBD1 (6 bases). The germline CDR1 and CDR2 sequences are MNHNS and SASEGT. The CDR3 is 13 residues long. The V and J ends lost 2 bases and 8 bases respectively, with 10 bases between them. CDR3: CASSENRAHTIYF. CDR3 DNA sequence: TGTGCCAGCAGTGAAAACAGGGCTCACACCATATATTTT.

This clonotype was detected many times. The CDR3, as DNA: TGTGCCAGCAGTTCGCTTGACAGATCCTACGAGCAGTACTTC. Its translation is CASSSLDRSYEQYF. This chain connects TRBV6-2 or TRBV6-3 to TRBJ2-7; weak D call: TRBD1 (5 bases). Germline V CDR1 and CDR2: MNHEY, SVGEGT. There are 14 residues in the CDR3. V lost 4 bases and J 1 base, leaving 11 bases between the germline ends.

Ten or more counts support this clonotype. V is TRBV20-1 and J is TRBJ1-5; D gene uncertain. Deletions cut 2 bases from V and 5 bases from J, with 7 bases between. CDR3 length equals 12 residues. Germline CDR1 and CDR2: DFQATT and SNEGSKA (reference sequence). The CDR3 loop is CSARSPHQPQHF. DNA of the CDR3: TGCAGTGCTAGATCTCCACATCAGCCCCAGCATTTT.

This clonotype has at least ten counts. The CDR3 DNA reads TGTGCCAGCAGTTTCTCAGGGGAAGGCTACACCTTC. This codes for CASSFSGEGYTF. The V call is TRBV12-3 or TRBV12-4, the J call TRBJ1-2; D might be TRBD1 (6 bases). CDR3 length equals 12 residues. The V end was cut by 3 bases, the J end by 8 bases, with 10 bases between.

This chain uses TRBV24-1 with TRBJ2-7; 7 positions agree with TRBD1. CDR3 length equals 15 residues. J gave up 3 bases and V 3 bases, and 7 bases lay outside the gene matches. Germline CDR1 is KGHDR and CDR2 is SFDVKD. The DNA for the CDR3 is TGTGCCACCAGTGATCCCGGGACAGCTAACTACGAGCAGTACTTC. Amino acids: CATSDPGTANYEQYF.

The genes are TRBV19 and TRBJ2-5; 8 bases are shared with TRBD2. This CDR3 has 15 amino acids. The germline gives CDR1 LNHDA, CDR2 SQIVND (reference sequence). V lost 1 base and J lost 5; bases outside the gene matches: 6. CDR3 protein: CASSIAGGLLETQYF. The CDR3 DNA reads TGTGCCAGTAGTATAGCGGGAGGGCTGTTGGAGACCCAGTACTTC.

This clonotype was counted many times. The chain links TRBV10-1 to TRBJ1-1; D uncertain. Germline V CDR1 and CDR2: WNHNN, SYGVQD (reference sequence). With 2 bases removed from V and 0 bases from J, the gap between germline ends came to 13 bases. The CDR3 consists of 16 residues. The CDR3: CASSETTLSMNTEAFF. CDR3 DNA: TGCGCCAGCAGTGAGACGACCCTTTCAATGAACACTGAAGCTTTCTTT.

This clonotype was picked up many times. The genes are TRBV6-1 and TRBJ1-2; no clear D. The CDR3 spans 13 residues. Trimming pared 6 bases from V and 4 bases from J, leaving 12 bases between. The germline gives CDR1 MNHNS, CDR2 SASEGT. The CDR3 bases are TGTGCCAGCAGCAGTCGACCGAGCTATGGCTACACCTTC. This translates into CASSSRPSYGYTF.

This clonotype was counted many times. This chain joins TRBV6-1 and TRBJ2-7; D unresolved. V shed 3 bases and J shed 0 bases, with 12 bases lying between them. CDR1 and CDR2 (germline): MNHNS, SASEGT. CDR3 size: 15 residues. The CDR3 reads CASSESGGISYEQYF. Written as DNA, the CDR3 is TGTGCCAGCAGTGAGTCTGGCGGAATCTCCTACGAGCAGTACTTC.

This clonotype was observed at least ten times. This chain connects TRBV9 to TRBJ2-2; D remains ambiguous. Germline loops: CDR1 SGDLS, CDR2 YYNGEE. This CDR3 spans 16 amino acids. V lost 2 bases to trimming and J lost 5 bases, with 16 bases between them. The CDR3 sequence: CASSVSRASRTGELFF. The DNA of the CDR3 is TGTGCCAGCAGCGTGTCAAGGGCTAGTCGGACCGGGGAGCTGTTTTTT.

This clonotype was recorded at least ten times. V gene TRBV5-1 combines with J gene TRBJ2-7; TRBD2 matches 8 bases. CDR3 length: 15 amino acids. V trimming: 1 base; J trimming: 2 bases; junction bases outside the gene matches: 5. Germline CDR1 SGHRS, CDR2 YFSETQ. The CDR3 region has the DNA TGCGCCAGCAGCTTGCGTAGCGGGGTGACCTACGAGCAGTACTTC. Its translation is CASSLRSGVTYEQYF.

This clonotype was seen at least ten times. This chain joins TRBV9 and TRBJ1-1, with D possibly TRBD1 on 6 matching bases. The V end was cut by 4 bases, the J end by 1 base, with 14 bases between. Germline CDR1 and CDR2: SGDLS and YYNGEE. CDR3 length equals 15 residues. The CDR3 region has the DNA TGTGCCAGCAGCCTTCAGGGGACATCGAACACTGAAGCTTTCTTT. Its translation: CASSLQGTSNTEAFF.

With respect to this clonotype: One junction end does not reproduce the germline sequence, and a read error may be involved. DNA of the CDR3: TGTGCCAGCAGGTCGCAGGGGGTCTCCTACGGGCAGTACTTC. It codes for CASRSQGVSYGQYF. V is TRBV12-3 or TRBV12-4 and J is TRBJ2-7; 7 bases agree with TRBD1. CDR3 length equals 14 residues.

This clonotype has a count of ten or more. The V call is TRBV28, the J call TRBJ1-1; no firm D call. There are 15 residues in the CDR3. V lost 5 bases to trimming and J lost 2 bases, with 15 bases between them. Germline CDR1 MDHEN, CDR2 SYDVKM. In DNA form, the CDR3 reads TGTGCCAGCAGTCCAGCGGGTTTAAGAAACACTGAAGCTTTCTTT. This codes for CASSPAGLRNTEAFF.

The V and J genes are TRBV24-1 and TRBJ2-2; 7 bases align to TRBD1. Germline lookup yields CDR1 KGHDR and CDR2 SFDVKD. The CDR3 consists of 16 residues. With V trimmed by 5 bases and J by 0 bases, 5 bases remained unmatched. In DNA form, the CDR3 reads TGTGCCACCAGTGGAACCAGGGGGTCGAACACCGGGGAGCTGTTTTTT. Residues: CATSGTRGSNTGELFF.